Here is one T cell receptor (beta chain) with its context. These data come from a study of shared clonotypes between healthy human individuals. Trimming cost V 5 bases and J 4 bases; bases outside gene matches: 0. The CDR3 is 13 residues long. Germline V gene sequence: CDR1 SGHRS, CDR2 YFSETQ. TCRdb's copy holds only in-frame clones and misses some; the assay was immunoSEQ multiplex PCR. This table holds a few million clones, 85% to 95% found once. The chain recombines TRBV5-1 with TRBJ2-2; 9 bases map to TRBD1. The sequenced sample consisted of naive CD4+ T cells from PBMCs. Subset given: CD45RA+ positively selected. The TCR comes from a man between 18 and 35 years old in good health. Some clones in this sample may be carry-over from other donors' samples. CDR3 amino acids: CASRQGATGELFF. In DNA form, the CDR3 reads TGCGCCAGCAGACAGGGGGCCACCGGGGAGCTGTTTTTT.